The rows below give T cell receptor beta chains drawn from one sample of a study of neurological immune-mediated disorders. TCRdb recomputed calls from the 5' RACE reads with MiXCR, one row per CDR3 protein. The repertoire holds 30,000 or so distinct CDR3 sequences, 15% seen once, with about 28% in the top ten. Input material: PBMCs. Receptors were obtained from a man in his sixties or seventies in good health. The CDR3 runs from the conserved cysteine through the conserved F or W. The D gene is left open where the match is weak. Size tells how often a clone was seen (once, few, many) or the class of an expanded clone, and some rows leave it out.

d_call: NA
clone_size: many
v_call: TRBV7-9
j_call: TRBJ1-2
cdr3_aa: CASSLPRDTNNYGYTF
cdr3_nt: TGTGCCAGCAGCTTACCCAGGGACACGAACAACTATGGCTACACCTTC

d_call: NA
clone_size: many
v_call: TRBV7-2
j_call: TRBJ2-5
cdr3_aa: CASRRPGAGETQYF
cdr3_nt: TGTGCCAGCAGACGACCCGGGGCTGGCGAGACCCAGTACTTC

d_call: TRBD2
clone_size: many
v_call: TRBV2
j_call: TRBJ2-5
cdr3_aa: CASRESRGGYETQYF
cdr3_nt: TGTGCCAGCAGGGAATCCCGGGGGGGCTACGAGACCCAGTACTTC

d_call: TRBD2
clone_size: many
v_call: TRBV9
j_call: TRBJ2-1
cdr3_aa: CASSAYSGGARNEQFF
cdr3_nt: TGTGCCAGCAGCGCGTATAGCGGGGGGGCGCGAAATGAGCAGTTCTTC

d_call: NA
clone_size: many
v_call: TRBV6-5
j_call: TRBJ1-1
cdr3_aa: CASSWVAEDTEAFF
cdr3_nt: TGTGCCAGCAGTTGGGTTGCTGAGGACACTGAAGCTTTCTTT

d_call: NA
clone_size: many
v_call: TRBV5-1
j_call: TRBJ2-1
cdr3_aa: CASSLFWDRGGRYNEQFF
cdr3_nt: TGCGCCAGCAGCTTGTTTTGGGATCGGGGCGGGCGGTACAATGAGCAGTTCTTC

d_call: NA
clone_size: many
v_call: TRBV28
j_call: TRBJ2-1
cdr3_aa: CASSSIVGQYNEQFF
cdr3_nt: TGTGCCAGCAGTTCTATAGTCGGGCAGTACAATGAGCAGTTCTTC

d_call: NA
clone_size: many
v_call: TRBV4-3
j_call: TRBJ2-3
cdr3_aa: CASSQGRPDTQYF
cdr3_nt: TGCGCCAGCAGCCAAGGTCGCCCAGATACGCAGTATTTT

d_call: NA
clone_size: NA
v_call: TRBV4-3
j_call: TRBJ2-1
cdr3_aa: CASSQEEGTSYNEQFF
cdr3_nt: TGCGCCAGCAGCCAAGAAGAAGGAACCTCCTACAATGAGCAGTTCTTC

d_call: TRBD2
clone_size: many
v_call: TRBV5-1
j_call: TRBJ2-3
cdr3_aa: CASRRGNYGLAGETDTQYF
cdr3_nt: TGCGCCAGCAGACGGGGAAATTACGGACTAGCGGGGGAGACAGATACGCAGTATTTT

d_call: NA
clone_size: medium-sized
v_call: TRBV7-2
j_call: TRBJ2-2
cdr3_aa: CASSFDQNTGELFF
cdr3_nt: TGTGCCAGCAGTTTCGACCAGAACACCGGGGAGCTGTTTTTT

d_call: NA
clone_size: medium-sized
v_call: TRBV6-1
j_call: TRBJ2-1
cdr3_aa: CASSQLHFGYNEQFF
cdr3_nt: TGTGCCAGCAGCCAACTACATTTTGGATACAATGAGCAGTTCTTC

d_call: TRBD2
clone_size: many
v_call: TRBV7-8
j_call: TRBJ2-3
cdr3_aa: CASSRTSGGAGTDTQYF
cdr3_nt: TGTGCCAGCAGCAGGACTAGCGGGGGGGCGGGCACAGATACGCAGTATTTT

d_call: NA
clone_size: many
v_call: TRBV29-1
j_call: TRBJ2-5
cdr3_aa: CSVEDRGSDETQYF
cdr3_nt: TGCAGCGTTGAAGATCGGGGTAGCGATGAGACCCAGTACTTC

d_call: TRBD1
clone_size: NA
v_call: TRBV5-1
j_call: TRBJ2-2
cdr3_aa: CASSLGGTGINTGELFF
cdr3_nt: TGCGCCAGCAGCTTAGGTGGGACAGGAATTAACACCGGGGAGCTGTTTTTT

d_call: TRBD1
clone_size: many
v_call: TRBV27
j_call: TRBJ2-1
cdr3_aa: CASSAGGASSYNEQFF
cdr3_nt: TGTGCCAGCAGTGCAGGGGGCGCGAGCTCCTACAATGAGCAGTTCTTC

d_call: NA
clone_size: many
v_call: TRBV6-5
j_call: TRBJ1-1
cdr3_aa: CASSYGDYTEAFF
cdr3_nt: TGTGCCAGCAGTTACGGGGATTACACTGAAGCTTTCTTT

d_call: NA
clone_size: NA
v_call: TRBV18
j_call: TRBJ1-2
cdr3_aa: CASSPGQGGYGYTF
cdr3_nt: TGTGCCAGCTCACCAGGCCAGGGAGGCTATGGCTACACCTTC

d_call: NA
clone_size: few
v_call: TRBV18
j_call: TRBJ2-1
cdr3_aa: CASSPPSRTHNEQFF
cdr3_nt: TGTGCCAGCTCACCTCCATCCAGGACTCACAATGAGCAGTTCTTC

d_call: NA
clone_size: many
v_call: TRBV14
j_call: TRBJ2-1
cdr3_aa: CASSQGGPTYNEQFF
cdr3_nt: TGTGCCAGCAGCCAAGGCGGGCCAACCTACAATGAGCAGTTCTTC

d_call: NA
clone_size: NA
v_call: TRBV2
j_call: TRBJ2-7
cdr3_aa: CASSGPDQGEQYF
cdr3_nt: TGTGCCAGCAGTGGTCCGGACCAAGGGGAGCAGTACTTC

d_call: NA
clone_size: many
v_call: TRBV5-5
j_call: TRBJ1-4
cdr3_aa: CASSPPGRFNEKLFF
cdr3_nt: TGTGCCAGCAGCCCTCCGGGACGGTTTAATGAAAAACTGTTTTTT